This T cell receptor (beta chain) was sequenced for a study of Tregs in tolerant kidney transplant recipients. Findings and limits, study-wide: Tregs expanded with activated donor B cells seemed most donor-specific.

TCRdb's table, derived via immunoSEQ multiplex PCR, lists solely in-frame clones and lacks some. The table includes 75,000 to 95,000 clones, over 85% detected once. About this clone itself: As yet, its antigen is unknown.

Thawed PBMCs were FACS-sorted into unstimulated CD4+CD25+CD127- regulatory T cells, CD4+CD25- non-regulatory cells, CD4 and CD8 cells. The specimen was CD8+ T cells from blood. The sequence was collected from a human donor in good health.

The CDR3 loop is CASSVVAGSNNEQFF. The CDR3 bases are TGTGCCAGCAGTGTGGTAGCGGGGTCTAACAATGAGCAGTTCTTC. V is TRBV6-4 and J is TRBJ2-1, with 8 bases fitting TRBD2. Germline V gene data show CDR1 as MRHNA and CDR2 as SNTAGT. This CDR3 is built from 15 residues. Trimming at V came to 4 bases and at J to 5 bases, leaving 7 bases not matched to a gene.